This T cell receptor (beta chain) was found in a study of cytomegalovirus exposure and HLA in healthy donors. Study results and limitations: A list of 150 to 200 TCR beta chains associated with cytomegalovirus was given. DRB1 had the most TCR associations and HLA-C the fewest, a later analysis found, with rates varying by HLA locus.

The PCR employed 60 Vbeta primers together with 13 Jbeta primers. How the authors handled the data: In a later analysis, 75 million to 95 million unique TCR beta chains included roughly 11 million shared by two or more donors. The assay was immunoSEQ multiplex PCR, and TCRdb's table has in-frame clones only and misses some. The V and J calls and clone size were taken over from that table, and D and trimming were inferred from the DNA. Altogether tens of thousands of clones are present, roughly four fifths being singletons, with the ten largest covering roughly 3.5%. Details on this clone: Its antigen is currently unknown.

Germline V gives CDR1 SQVTM, CDR2 ANQGSEA. The CDR3 runs 12 residues. V lost 8 bases, J lost 4 bases, and 6 bases stayed unmatched. The sample consisted of PBMCs. The chain carries TRBV29-1 and TRBJ1-2, with 8 bases matching TRBD1. The TCR comes from a man younger than 40 in good health and CMV-seronegative. The CDR3 DNA follows: TGCAGCATATGGACAGGGCCCTATGGCTACACCTTC. Translating it yields CSIWTGPYGYTF.